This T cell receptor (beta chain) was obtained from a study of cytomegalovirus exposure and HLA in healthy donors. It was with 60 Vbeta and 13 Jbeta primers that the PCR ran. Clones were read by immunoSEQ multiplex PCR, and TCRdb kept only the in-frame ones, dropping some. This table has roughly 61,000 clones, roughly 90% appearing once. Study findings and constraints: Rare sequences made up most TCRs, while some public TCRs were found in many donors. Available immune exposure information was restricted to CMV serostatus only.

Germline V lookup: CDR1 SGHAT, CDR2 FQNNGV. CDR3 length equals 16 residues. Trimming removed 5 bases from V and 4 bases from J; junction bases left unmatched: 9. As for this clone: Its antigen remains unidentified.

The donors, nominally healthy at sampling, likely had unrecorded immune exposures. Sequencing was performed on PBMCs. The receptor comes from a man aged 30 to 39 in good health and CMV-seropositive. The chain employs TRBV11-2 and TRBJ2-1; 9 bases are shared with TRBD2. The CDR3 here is CASSPNGAGGYNEQFF. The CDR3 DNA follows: TGTGCCAGCAGCCCCAACGGGGCGGGAGGGTACAATGAGCAGTTCTTC.